The source of this TCR beta chain is a study of blood T cells in healthy people across ages. Study-level results: Compared with aged donors, long-lived donors showed fewer expanded clones, suggesting selection. What prevented conclusive comparison of naive and antigen-experienced cells was that PBMCs were unsorted.

To note about this clonotype: Its antigen is not identified.

Using a J-beta primer mix together with a sample-barcoded 5' primer, a second PCR was run for about 6 to 11 cycles. The study obtained at least 2.5 million CDR3-containing paired-end reads from every sample. MiXCR, applied by TCRdb to the 5' RACE reads, yields one record per CDR3 protein. Of a few hundred thousand distinct CDR3 sequences in the sample, 25% to 30% were seen once. Germline V CDR1 and CDR2: SGHDN, FVKESK. CDR3 length: 15 residues. Deletions cut 1 base from V and 0 bases from J, with 10 bases between. The TCR sequence derives from a woman aged 65 to 85 in good health. The chain links TRBV14 to TRBJ2-7; possibly TRBD2 for D (6 bases). The specimen sequenced was blood. For the CDR3, the DNA is TGTGCCAGCAGCCAAGGATCGGGAGCCTCCTACGAGCAGTACGTC. Amino acids: CASSQGSGASYEQYV.